Listed here is a single T cell receptor beta chain. This CDR3 has 15 residues. Trimming took 6 bases from V and 1 from J, leaving 12 bases between them. Germline V gene data show CDR1 as KGHSH and CDR2 as LQKENI. Primers for the PCR totalled 60 Vbeta and 13 Jbeta. Only in-frame clones appear in the TCRdb table, and some are missing; sequencing was by immunoSEQ multiplex PCR. Here the sample spans 90,000 to 140,000 clones, 75% being singletons. This record comes from a study of cytomegalovirus exposure and HLA in healthy donors. This TCR came from a man in his forties in good health and CMV-seronegative. Sequenced sample: PBMCs. V is TRBV18 and J is TRBJ2-2, with D possibly matching TRBD2 (6 bases). The CDR3 is CASSDPGENTGELFF. The DNA for the CDR3 is TGTGCCAGCTCGGATCCGGGGGAGAACACCGGGGAGCTGTTTTTT.